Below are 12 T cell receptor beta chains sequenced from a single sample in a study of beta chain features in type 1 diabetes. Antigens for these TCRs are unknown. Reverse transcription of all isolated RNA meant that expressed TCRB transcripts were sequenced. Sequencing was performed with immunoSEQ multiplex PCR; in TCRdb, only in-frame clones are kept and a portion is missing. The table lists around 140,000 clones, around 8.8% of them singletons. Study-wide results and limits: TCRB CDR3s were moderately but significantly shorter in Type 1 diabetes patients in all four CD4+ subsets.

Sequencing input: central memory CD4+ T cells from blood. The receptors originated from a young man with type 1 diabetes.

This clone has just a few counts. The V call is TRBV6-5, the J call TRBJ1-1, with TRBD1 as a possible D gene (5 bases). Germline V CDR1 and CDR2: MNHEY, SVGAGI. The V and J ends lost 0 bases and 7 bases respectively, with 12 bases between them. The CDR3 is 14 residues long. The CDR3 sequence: CASSYSGGDSEAFF. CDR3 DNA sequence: TGTGCCAGCAGTTACTCGGGCGGAGACAGTGAAGCTTTCTTT.

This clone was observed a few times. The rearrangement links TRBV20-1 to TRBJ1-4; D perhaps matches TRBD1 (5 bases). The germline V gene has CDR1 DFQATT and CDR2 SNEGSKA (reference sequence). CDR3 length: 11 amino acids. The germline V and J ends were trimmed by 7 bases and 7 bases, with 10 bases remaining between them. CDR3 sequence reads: CSVPQGEKLFF. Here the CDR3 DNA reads TGCAGTGTTCCTCAGGGTGAAAAACTGTTTTTT.

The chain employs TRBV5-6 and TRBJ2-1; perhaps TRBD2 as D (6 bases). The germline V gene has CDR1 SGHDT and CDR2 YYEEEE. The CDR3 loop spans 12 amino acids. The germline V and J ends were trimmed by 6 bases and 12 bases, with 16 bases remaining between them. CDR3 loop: CASNRGSGAQFF. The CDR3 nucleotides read TGTGCCAGCAACCGGGGGTCCGGGGCGCAGTTCTTC.

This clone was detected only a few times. The CDR3 DNA is TGTGCCAGCAGATCACAGGGGACGAACGGAAACACCATATATTTT. It translates to CASRSQGTNGNTIYF. The genes are TRBV28 and TRBJ1-3; 7 positions match TRBD1. CDR3 length: 15 amino acids. Losses at the gene ends were 6 bases for V and 4 bases for J; bases not matched to a gene: 9. Germline V gene data show CDR1 as MDHEN and CDR2 as SYDVKM.

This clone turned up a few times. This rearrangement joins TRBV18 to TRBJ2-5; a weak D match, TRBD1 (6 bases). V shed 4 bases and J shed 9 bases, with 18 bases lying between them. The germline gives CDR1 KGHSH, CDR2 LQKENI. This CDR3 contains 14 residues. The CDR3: CASSRGGFDGAQYF. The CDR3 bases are TGTGCCAGCTCACGAGGGGGATTTGACGGAGCCCAGTACTTC. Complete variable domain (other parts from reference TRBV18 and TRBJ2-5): NAGVMQNPRHLVRRRGQEARLRCSPMKGHSHVYWYRQLPEEGLKFMVYLQKENIIDESGMPKERFSAEFPKEGPSILRIQQVVRGDSAAYFCASSRGGFDGAQYFGPGTRLLVL.

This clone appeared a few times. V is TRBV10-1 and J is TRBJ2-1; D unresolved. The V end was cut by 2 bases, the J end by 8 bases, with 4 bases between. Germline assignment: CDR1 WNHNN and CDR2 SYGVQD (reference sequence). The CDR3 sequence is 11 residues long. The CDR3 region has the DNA TGCGCCAGCAGTGAGCGGGATGAGCAGTTCTTC. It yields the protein CASSERDEQFF.

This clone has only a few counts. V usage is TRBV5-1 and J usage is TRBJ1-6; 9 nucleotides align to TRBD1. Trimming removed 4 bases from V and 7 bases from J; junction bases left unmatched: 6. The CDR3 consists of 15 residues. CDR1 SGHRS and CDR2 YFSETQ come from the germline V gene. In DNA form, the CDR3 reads TGCGCCAGCAGCGGCCCGGGACAGGGCAATTCACCCCTCCACTTT. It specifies CASSGPGQGNSPLHF.

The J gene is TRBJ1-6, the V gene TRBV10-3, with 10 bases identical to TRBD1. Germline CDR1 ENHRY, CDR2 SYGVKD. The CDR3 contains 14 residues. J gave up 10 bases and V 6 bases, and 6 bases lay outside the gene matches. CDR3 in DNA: TGTGCCATCAGGAGGGACAGGGGTGAATCACCCCTCCACTTT. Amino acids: CAIRRDRGESPLHF.

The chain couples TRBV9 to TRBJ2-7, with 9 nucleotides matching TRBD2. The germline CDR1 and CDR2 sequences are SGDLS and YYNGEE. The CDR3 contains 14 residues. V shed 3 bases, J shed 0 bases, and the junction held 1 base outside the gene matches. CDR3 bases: TGTGCCAGCAGCGAGCGGGGGGACTCCTACGAGCAGTACTTC. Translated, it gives CASSERGDSYEQYF.

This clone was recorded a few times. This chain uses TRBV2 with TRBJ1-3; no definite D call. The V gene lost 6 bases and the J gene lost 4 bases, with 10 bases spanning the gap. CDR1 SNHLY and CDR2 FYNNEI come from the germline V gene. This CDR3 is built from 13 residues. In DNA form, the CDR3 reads TGTGCCAGCAGGCAACAACAGGGAAACACCATATATTTT. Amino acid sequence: CASRQQQGNTIYF.

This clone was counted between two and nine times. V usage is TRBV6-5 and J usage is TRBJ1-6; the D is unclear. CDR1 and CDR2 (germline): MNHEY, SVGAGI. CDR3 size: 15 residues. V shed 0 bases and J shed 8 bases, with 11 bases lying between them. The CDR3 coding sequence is TGTGCCAGCAGTTACTCGAGAGGGAGCGATTCACCCCTCCACTTT. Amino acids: CASSYSRGSDSPLHF.

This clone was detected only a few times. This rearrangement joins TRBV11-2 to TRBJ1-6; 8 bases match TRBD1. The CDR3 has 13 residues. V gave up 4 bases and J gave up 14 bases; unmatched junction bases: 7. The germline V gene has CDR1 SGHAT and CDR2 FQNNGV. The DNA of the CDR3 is TGTGCCAGCAGCTCTGGACAGGGACGGACCCTCCACTTT. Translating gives CASSSGQGRTLHF. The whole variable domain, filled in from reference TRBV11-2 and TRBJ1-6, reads EAGVAQSPRYKIIEKRQSVAFWCNPISGHATLYWYQQILGQGPKLLIQFQNNGVVDDSQLPKDRFSAERLKGVDSTLKIQPAKLEDSAVYLCASSSGQGRTLHFGNGTRLTVT.